This T cell receptor (beta chain) was sequenced for a study of blood T cell repertoires in COVID-19. Germline values: CDR1 MDHEN, CDR2 SYDVKM. The CDR3 runs to 11 residues. Source study methods: Reference gene primer amplification gave estimated nucleated cell counts. Data came from immunoSEQ multiplex PCR; TCRdb stores just in-frame clones and leaves some out. That table supplies the V and J calls and clone size; D and trimming were determined from the DNA. The data show some 220,000 clones, around 82% seen once. This receptor was identified in a woman in her twenties or thirties who had recovered from COVID-19. Source material: peripheral blood. The genes are TRBV28 and TRBJ1-1; tentative D call: TRBD1 (5 bases). The CDR3 here is CVSRGNTEAFF. CDR3 in DNA: TGTGTCTCAAGGGGGAACACTGAAGCTTTCTTT.